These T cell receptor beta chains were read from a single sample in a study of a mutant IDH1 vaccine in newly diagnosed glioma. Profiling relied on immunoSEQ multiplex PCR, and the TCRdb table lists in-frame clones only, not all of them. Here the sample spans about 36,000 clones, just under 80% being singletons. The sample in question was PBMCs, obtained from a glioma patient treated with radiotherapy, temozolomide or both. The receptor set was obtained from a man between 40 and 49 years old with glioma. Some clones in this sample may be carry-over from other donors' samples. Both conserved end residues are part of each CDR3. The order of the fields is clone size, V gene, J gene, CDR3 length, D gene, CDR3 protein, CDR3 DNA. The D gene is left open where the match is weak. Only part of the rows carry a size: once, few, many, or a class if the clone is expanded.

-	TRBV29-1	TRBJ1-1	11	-	CSVFENTEAFF	TGCAGCGTTTTTGAAAACACTGAAGCTTTCTTT
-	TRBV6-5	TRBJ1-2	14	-	CASSYSRSDYGYTF	TGTGCCAGCAGTTACTCGAGGTCTGACTATGGCTACACCTTC
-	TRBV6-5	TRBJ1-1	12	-	CASVKENTEAFF	TGTGCCAGCGTGAAGGAGAACACTGAAGCTTTCTTT
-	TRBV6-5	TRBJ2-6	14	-	CASGSVSGANVLTF	TGTGCCAGCGGATCAGTCTCTGGGGCCAACGTCCTGACTTTC
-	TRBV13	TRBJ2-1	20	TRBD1	CASSREGQPGARGLVNEQFF	TGTGCCAGCAGCCGAGAGGGACAGCCCGGGGCCCGGGGTTTGGTGAATGAGCAGTTCTTC
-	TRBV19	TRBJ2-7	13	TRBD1	CASSGQGSYEQYF	TGTGCCAGTAGTGGACAGGGCTCCTACGAGCAGTACTTC
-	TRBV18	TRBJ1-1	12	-	CASSTTNTEAFF	TGTGCCAGCTCAACTACGAACACTGAAGCTTTCTTT
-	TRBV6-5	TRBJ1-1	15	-	CASSYSRVINTEAFF	TGTGCCAGCAGTTACTCCCGGGTGATCAACACTGAAGCTTTCTTT
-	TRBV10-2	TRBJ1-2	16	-	CASSESGGGLKYGYTF	TGCGCCAGCAGTGAGAGTGGTGGGGGGTTGAAATATGGCTACACCTTC
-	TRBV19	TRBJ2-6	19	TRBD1	CASSNMGRQGAFGANVLTF	TGTGCCAGTAGTAATATGGGGAGACAGGGGGCGTTTGGGGCCAACGTCCTGACTTTC
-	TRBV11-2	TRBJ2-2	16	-	CASSLSGPMNTGELFF	TGTGCCAGCAGCTTATCTGGTCCCATGAACACCGGGGAGCTGTTTTTT
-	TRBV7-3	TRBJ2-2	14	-	CASRGPQNTGELFF	TGTGCCAGCCGGGGACCCCAGAACACCGGGGAGCTGTTTTTT
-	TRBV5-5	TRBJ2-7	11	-	CASSLLGEQYF	TGTGCCAGCAGCTTGCTGGGCGAGCAGTACTTC
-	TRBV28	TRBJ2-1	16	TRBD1	CASSPSWTGGFNEQFF	TGTGCCAGCAGTCCTTCGTGGACAGGGGGTTTCAATGAGCAGTTCTTC
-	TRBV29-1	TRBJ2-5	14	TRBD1	CSVELPGQVETQYF	TGCAGCGTTGAACTACCGGGACAGGTGGAGACCCAGTACTTC
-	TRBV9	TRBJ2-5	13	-	CASALGGQETQYF	TGTGCCAGTGCTTTAGGGGGCCAAGAGACCCAGTACTTC
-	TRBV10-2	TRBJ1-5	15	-	CASMVGLHLGQPQHF	TGCGCCAGCATGGTGGGTCTTCATCTCGGGCAGCCCCAGCATTTT
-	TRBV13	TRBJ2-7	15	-	CASSFHQGDPYEQYF	TGTGCCAGCAGCTTTCACCAGGGTGACCCCTACGAGCAGTACTTC
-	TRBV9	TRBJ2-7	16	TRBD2	CASSVLAGGFGYEQYF	TGTGCCAGCAGCGTCCTAGCGGGGGGATTTGGCTACGAGCAGTACTTC
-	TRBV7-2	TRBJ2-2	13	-	CASSSQGTGELFF	TGTGCCAGCAGCTCACAGGGCACCGGGGAGCTGTTTTTT
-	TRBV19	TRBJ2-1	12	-	CASTGTYNEQFF	TGTGCCAGCACCGGGACCTACAATGAGCAGTTCTTC
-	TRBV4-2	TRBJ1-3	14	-	CASSLSSGAHTIYF	TGTGCCAGCAGCCTCAGCTCAGGGGCACACACCATATATTTT
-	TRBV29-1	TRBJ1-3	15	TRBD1	CSVEDSGGRGNTIYF	TGCAGCGTTGAAGATTCAGGGGGTCGAGGAAACACCATATATTTT
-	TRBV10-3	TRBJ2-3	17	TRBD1	CAISVVEPGQGTDTQYF	TGTGCCATCAGTGTTGTGGAACCCGGACAGGGCACAGATACGCAGTATTTT
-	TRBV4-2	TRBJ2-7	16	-	CASSQDPGRVTSEQYF	TGTGCCAGCAGCCAAGATCCCGGCAGGGTGACTAGCGAGCAGTACTTC
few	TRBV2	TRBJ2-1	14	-	CASSETSQYNEQFF	TGTGCCAGCAGTGAAACGAGTCAGTACAATGAGCAGTTCTTC
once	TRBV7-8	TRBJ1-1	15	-	CASSQDPGMNTEAFF	TGTGCCAGCAGCCAGGATCCGGGCATGAACACTGAAGCTTTCTTT
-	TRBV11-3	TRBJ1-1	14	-	CASSYQGQNTEAFF	TGTGCCAGCAGCTATCAGGGACAGAACACTGAAGCTTTCTTT
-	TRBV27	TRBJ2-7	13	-	CASSSPGGKEQYF	TGTGCCAGCAGTTCCCCAGGGGGGAAAGAGCAGTACTTC
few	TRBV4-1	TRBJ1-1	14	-	CASSQEQGNTEAFF	TGCGCCAGCAGCCAAGAACAGGGGAACACTGAAGCTTTCTTT
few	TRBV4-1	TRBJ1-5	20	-	CASSQVVRRSDTYSNQPQHF	TGCGCCAGCAGCCAAGTTGTCCGACGGTCAGACACCTATAGCAATCAGCCCCAGCATTTT